Each of the 30 T cell receptor beta chains below was sequenced from the same sample in a study of technical replicates of blood from several donors. The method was immunoSEQ multiplex PCR; TCRdb's version includes in-frame clones alone and lacks a portion of them. This sample has approximately 75,000 clones, with around 97% found just once. Source material: T cells isolated from PBMCs. The receptors originated from a human donor in good health.

DNA for the CDR3: TGTGCCTGGGGGACTAGCGGGACTATGATCACAGATACGCAGTATTTT. As protein: CAWGTSGTMITDTQYF. The chain carries TRBV30 and TRBJ2-3; 13 bases agree with TRBD2. This CDR3 is built from 16 residues. V gave up 5 bases and J gave up 2 bases; unmatched junction bases: 7. Germline V gives CDR1 GTSNPN, CDR2 SVGIG (reference sequence).

This chain uses TRBV7-2 with TRBJ2-5; TRBD2 aligns across 9 bases. Trimming at V came to 3 bases and at J to 3 bases, leaving 2 bases not matched to a gene. CDR1 and CDR2 (germline): SGHTA, FQGNSA. This CDR3 is built from 14 residues. This CDR3 reads CASSFRTSEETQYF. The CDR3 DNA follows: TGTGCCAGCAGCTTTAGGACTAGCGAAGAGACCCAGTACTTC.

V is TRBV29-1 and J is TRBJ2-3, with D maybe TRBD2 (5 bases). Trimming shortened V by 3 bases and J by 6 bases, and 7 bases separated the two germline ends. The CDR3 runs to 11 residues. The V gene's germline CDR1 is SQVTM and CDR2 ANQGSEA. The CDR3 DNA reads as TGCAGCGTTGACAGAGGGGATACGCAGTATTTT. Its translation: CSVDRGDTQYF.

This chain links TRBV6-1 with TRBJ1-4, with D hard to call. The CDR3 is 15 residues long. Germline V gene sequence: CDR1 MNHNS, CDR2 SASEGT. Trimming pared 9 bases from V and 0 bases from J, leaving 14 bases between. CDR3 DNA: TGTGCCAGTTCCTTCGAGGGAGCAACTAATGAAAAACTGTTTTTT. It specifies CASSFEGATNEKLFF.

This chain uses TRBV4-1 with TRBJ1-5, with D unresolved. CDR1 and CDR2 (germline): MGHRA, YSYEKL. This CDR3 has 13 amino acids. Trimming shortened V by 4 bases and J by 5 bases, and 9 bases separated the two germline ends. The CDR3 sequence is CASSPSTDQPQHF. Written as DNA, the CDR3 is TGCGCCAGCAGCCCGAGCACGGATCAGCCCCAGCATTTT.

V gene TRBV4-3 combines with J gene TRBJ1-1, with 8 bases aligning to TRBD1. CDR1 is LGHNA and CDR2 is YSLEER in the germline V gene. The CDR3 totals 17 residues. Trimming at V came to 3 bases and at J to 0 bases, leaving 9 bases not matched to a gene. The chain's CDR3 is CASSQDRDLKMNTEAFF. CDR3 DNA: TGCGCCAGCAGCCAGGACAGGGATCTGAAGATGAACACTGAAGCTTTCTTT.

DNA of the CDR3: TGTGCCAGCTCTTACTACGAGCAGTACTTC. Translating gives CASSYYEQYF. This chain connects TRBV6-1 to TRBJ2-7, with D unclear. Per germline, CDR1 MNHNS and CDR2 SASEGT. The V gene lost 8 bases and the J gene lost 3 bases, with 5 bases spanning the gap. This CDR3 region has 10 residues.

About this clone itself: The junction departs from germline at one end; a sequencing error may be responsible. The sample holds other DNA sequences that translate to the same CDR3. The rearrangement uses TRBV28 and TRBJ2-7, with 7 bases lining up with TRBD1. The CDR3 loop spans 13 amino acids. Germline loops: CDR1 MDHEN, CDR2 SYDVKM. The CDR3 DNA reads TGTGCCAGTCAAGGACAGGCTACCTACGAGCAGTACTTT. Protein product: CASQGQATYEQYF.

The rearrangement uses TRBV7-2 and TRBJ1-2; D remains ambiguous. Germline V gene sequence: CDR1 SGHTA, CDR2 FQGNSA. The CDR3 is 15 residues long. V lost 2 bases to trimming and J lost 4 bases, with 14 bases between them. The CDR3 spells CASSLNTGNSYGYTF. The CDR3 nucleotides read TGTGCCAGCAGCTTAAATACGGGGAATAGCTATGGCTACACCTTC.

This sequence joins TRBV30 and TRBJ1-1; a weak D match, TRBD1 (5 bases). The V gene's germline CDR1 is GTSNPN and CDR2 SVGIG (reference sequence). V dropped 4 bases and J dropped 6 bases, with 9 bases sitting between them. The CDR3 length is 11 residues. The CDR3 spells CAWIPGPEAFF. CDR3 sequence (DNA): TGTGCCTGGATTCCAGGGCCTGAAGCTTTCTTT.

The chain combines TRBV5-1 with TRBJ2-6; TRBD1 is a possible D gene (6 bases). The CDR3 contains 15 residues. Trimming cost V 2 bases and J 0 bases, with 6 bases left between them. CDR1 and CDR2 (germline): SGHRS, YFSETQ. CDR3 residues: CASSLQGSGANVLTF. The CDR3 DNA reads as TGCGCCAGCAGCTTACAGGGCTCTGGGGCCAACGTCCTGACTTTC.

The chain recombines TRBV7-3 with TRBJ2-3; D is unclear. Trimming took 1 base from V and 4 from J, leaving 9 bases between them. The germline V gene has CDR1 SGHTA and CDR2 FQGTGA. This CDR3 comprises 14 residues. The CDR3 reads CASSLIPSADTQYF. DNA for the CDR3: TGTGCCAGCAGCTTAATCCCCTCGGCAGATACGCAGTATTTT.

V is TRBV9 and J is TRBJ2-5, with TRBD2 identical over 7 bases. With 4 bases clipped from V and 0 bases from J, the junction kept 6 bases outside the gene matches. The CDR3 loop spans 15 amino acids. In germline, CDR1 is SGDLS, CDR2 YYNGEE. This chain's CDR3 is CASSQAGLYQETQYF. The CDR3 region has the DNA TGTGCCAGCAGCCAGGCGGGACTATACCAAGAGACCCAGTACTTC.

The rearrangement joins TRBV11-2 to TRBJ2-3, with D uncertain. The V end lost 1 base, the J end lost 4 bases, and 3 bases lay between the germline ends. CDR3 size: 12 residues. Germline CDR1 is SGHAT and CDR2 is FQNNGV. Written as DNA, the CDR3 is TGTGCCAGCAGCTTAGTCGCAGATACGCAGTATTTT. It encodes CASSLVADTQYF.

V usage is TRBV7-9 and J usage is TRBJ2-2, with 7 bases that match TRBD1. Trimming took 1 base from V and 4 from J; bases not matched to a gene: 6. This CDR3 is built from 16 residues. Germline assignment: CDR1 SEHNR and CDR2 FQNEAQ (reference sequence). CDR3 protein: CASSLVWDSITGELFF. DNA for the CDR3: TGTGCCAGCAGCTTAGTGTGGGACAGCATCACCGGGGAGCTGTTTTTT.

The rearrangement joins TRBV5-1 to TRBJ2-3; 7 bases fit TRBD2. The CDR3 extends over 15 amino acids. With V trimmed by 4 bases and J by 0 bases, 5 bases remained unmatched. Per germline, CDR1 SGHRS and CDR2 YFSETQ. The CDR3 nucleotides are TGCGCCAGCAGCGAACTAGCGCCTAGCACAGATACGCAGTATTTT. It codes for CASSELAPSTDTQYF.

The rearrangement joins TRBV5-1 to TRBJ1-2; D perhaps matches TRBD1 (6 bases). The CDR3 contains 14 residues. Trimming took off 4 bases at V and 8 bases at J, with 18 bases between the two ends. Germline CDR1 reads SGHRS; CDR2 reads YFSETQ. The CDR3 here is CASSPYSGERGYTF. In nucleotides, the CDR3 is TGCGCCAGCAGCCCCTATTCAGGGGAAAGGGGCTACACCTTC.

This chain connects TRBV7-6 to TRBJ1-1, with 9 bases aligning to TRBD1. Germline V lookup: CDR1 SGHVS, CDR2 FNYEAQ. CDR3 length: 14 residues. The ends lost 5 bases at V and 6 bases at J; junction bases unmatched: 7. The DNA of the CDR3 is TGTGCCAGCAGCCGGGACAGGGAAATCCCTGAAGCTTTCTTT. It yields the protein CASSRDREIPEAFF.

The rearrangement uses TRBV5-6 and TRBJ2-1; 9 bases fit TRBD2. The CDR3 covers 16 residues. The V gene end was trimmed by 0 bases and the J gene end by 4 bases; junction bases not matched to a gene: 5. Looked up from germline, CDR1 is SGHDT and CDR2 is YYEEEE. The CDR3 loop reads CASSLELAGFYNEQFF. In DNA form, the CDR3 reads TGTGCCAGCAGCTTGGAGCTAGCGGGGTTTTACAATGAGCAGTTCTTC.

Points on this clone: The junction shows a germline mismatch at one end, possibly a read error. The V gene is TRBV28, the J gene TRBJ1-2, with a weak D call TRBD1 (6 bases). The CDR3 consists of 14 residues. Germline CDR1 and CDR2: MDHEN and SYDVKM. In nucleotides, the CDR3 is TGTGCCAGCCGTTTGGGGGGGGGCGTCTATGGCTACACCTTC. The encoded protein is CASRLGGGVYGYTF.

This chain uses TRBV7-9 with TRBJ2-3; D perhaps matches TRBD2 (6 bases). Germline V gene data show CDR1 as SEHNR and CDR2 as FQNEAQ (reference sequence). V lost 5 bases, J lost 1 base, and 13 bases lay in between. This CDR3 contains 15 residues. The CDR3, as DNA: TGTGCCAGCAGCGCCCAGGGACTCGGCACAGATACGCAGTATTTT. Its protein product is CASSAQGLGTDTQYF.

The chain links TRBV9 to TRBJ2-2; 13 bases map to TRBD2. The germline gives CDR1 SGDLS, CDR2 YYNGEE. V shed 4 bases and J 5 bases; nucleotides not matched to a gene: 8. This CDR3 is 17 amino acids long. In nucleotides, the CDR3 is TGTGCCAGCAGCCCCGGACTAGCGGGAGTAAATACCGGGGAGCTGTTTTTT. It is translated as CASSPGLAGVNTGELFF.

This clone showed up just once. This rearrangement joins TRBV7-9 to TRBJ1-3; no firm D call. The length of the CDR3 is 13 residues. In germline, CDR1 is SEHNR, CDR2 FQNEAQ (reference sequence). Trimming took off 8 bases at V and 0 bases at J, with 8 bases between the two ends. CDR3 nucleotides: TGTGCCAGCCTGGCCACCTCTGGAAACACCATATATTTT. Translation gives CASLATSGNTIYF.

This sequence joins TRBV9 and TRBJ2-7; TRBD2 is a possible D gene (6 bases). This CDR3 spans 16 amino acids. Germline V gene data show CDR1 as SGDLS and CDR2 as YYNGEE. Trimming took 4 bases from V and 3 from J, leaving 20 bases between them. CDR3 in DNA: TGTGCCAGCAGCTTCCACCGGGAGACTCTAGGCTACGAGCAGTACTTC. Protein sequence: CASSFHRETLGYEQYF.

This clone was detected only once. V and J are TRBV27 and TRBJ2-3; D may be TRBD2 (6 bases). Trimming took off 8 bases at V and 4 bases at J, with 16 bases between the two ends. CDR1 and CDR2 from the germline V gene are MNHEY and SMNVEV (reference sequence). The CDR3 contains 14 residues. The DNA for the CDR3 is TGTGCCAGCTTAGGGCAGGAGGGACCAGATACGCAGTATTTT. Amino acid sequence: CASLGQEGPDTQYF.

This chain joins TRBV27 and TRBJ1-2; possible D gene TRBD1, 6 bases. This CDR3 contains 13 residues. Germline V CDR1 and CDR2: MNHEY, SMNVEV (reference sequence). Trimming stripped 5 bases from V and 4 bases from J, with 11 bases between. The CDR3 coding sequence is TGTGCCAGCAGTATCACCAGGGGCTATGGCTACACCTTC. It specifies CASSITRGYGYTF.

The chain has TRBV9 and TRBJ2-1; 9 positions agree with TRBD1. Germline V CDR1 and CDR2: SGDLS, YYNGEE. The V and J ends lost 0 bases and 6 bases, in that order; junction bases with no gene match: 7. CDR3 length: 16 residues. This chain's CDR3 is CASSVVPGQGINEQFF. The CDR3 bases are TGTGCCAGCAGCGTAGTTCCGGGACAGGGTATCAATGAGCAGTTCTTC. Drawing the rest from reference TRBV9 and TRBJ2-1, the complete variable domain is DSGVTQTPKHLITATGQRVTLRCSPRSGDLSVYWYQQSLDQGLQFLIQYYNGEERAKGNILERFSAQQFPDLHSELNLSSLELGDSALYFCASSVVPGQGINEQFFGPGTRLTVL.

The V gene is TRBV11-3, the J gene TRBJ2-5, with a tentative D call TRBD1 (5 bases). CDR1 and CDR2 from the germline V gene are SGHNT and YENEEA. The CDR3 contains 16 residues. V was trimmed by 1 base and J by 1 base, leaving 13 bases between them. In DNA form, the CDR3 reads TGTGCCAGCAGCTTAGCGAGTACAGGCTTCCAAGAGACCCAGTACTTC. Protein sequence: CASSLASTGFQETQYF.

The J gene is TRBJ2-7, the V gene TRBV4-3, with D possibly TRBD2 on 5 matching bases. Per germline, CDR1 LGHNA and CDR2 YSLEER. The CDR3 spans 14 residues. V dropped 0 bases and J dropped 2 bases, with 8 bases sitting between them. In nucleotides, the CDR3 is TGCGCCAGCAGCCAAGATCCGGGAACCTACGAGCAGTACTTC. This sequence encodes CASSQDPGTYEQYF.

This chain links TRBV4-3 with TRBJ2-3, with 10 bases matching TRBD2. The V gene's germline CDR1 is LGHNA and CDR2 YSLEER. V lost 6 bases to trimming and J lost 0 bases; unmatched junction nucleotides: 6. The CDR3 runs 16 residues. The CDR3 DNA reads TGCGCCAGCAGTCCCCTGACTAGCGGGAGCACAGATACGCAGTATTTT. It specifies CASSPLTSGSTDTQYF.